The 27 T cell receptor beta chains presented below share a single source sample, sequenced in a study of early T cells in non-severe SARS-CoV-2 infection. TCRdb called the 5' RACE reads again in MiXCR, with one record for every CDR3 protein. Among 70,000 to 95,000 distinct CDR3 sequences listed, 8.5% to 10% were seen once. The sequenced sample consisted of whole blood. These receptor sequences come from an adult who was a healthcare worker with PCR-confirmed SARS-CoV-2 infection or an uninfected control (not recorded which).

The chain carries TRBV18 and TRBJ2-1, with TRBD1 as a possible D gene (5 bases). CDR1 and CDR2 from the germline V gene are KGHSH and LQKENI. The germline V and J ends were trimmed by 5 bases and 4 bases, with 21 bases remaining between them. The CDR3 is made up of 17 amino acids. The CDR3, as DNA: TGTGCCAGCTCATACCGGACCCCAGGGTTTACTTACAATGAGCAGTTCTTC. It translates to CASSYRTPGFTYNEQFF.

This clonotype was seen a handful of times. CDR3 amino acids: CSAKNRETYGYTF. In DNA, the CDR3 is TGCAGTGCCAAGAACAGGGAAACCTATGGCTACACCTTC. V usage is TRBV20-1 and J usage is TRBJ1-2, with D perhaps matching TRBD1 (6 bases). The CDR3 consists of 13 residues. The V and J ends lost 6 bases and 4 bases respectively, with 15 bases between them. Per germline, CDR1 DFQATT and CDR2 SNEGSKA (reference sequence).

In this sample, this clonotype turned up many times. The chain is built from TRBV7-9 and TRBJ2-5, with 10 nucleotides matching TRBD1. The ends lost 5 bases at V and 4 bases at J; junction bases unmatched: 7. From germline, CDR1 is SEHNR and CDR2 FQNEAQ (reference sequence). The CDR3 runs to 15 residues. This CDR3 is CASSLRQGARETQYF. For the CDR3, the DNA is TGTGCCAGCAGCCTCAGACAGGGGGCGCGAGAGACCCAGTACTTC.

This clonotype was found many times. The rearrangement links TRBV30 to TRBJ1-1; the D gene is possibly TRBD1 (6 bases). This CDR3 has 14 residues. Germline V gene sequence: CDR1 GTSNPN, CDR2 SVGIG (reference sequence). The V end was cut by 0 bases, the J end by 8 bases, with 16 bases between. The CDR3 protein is CAWSVGGLFGEAFF. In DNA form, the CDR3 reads TGTGCCTGGAGTGTAGGGGGACTCTTTGGGGAAGCTTTCTTT.

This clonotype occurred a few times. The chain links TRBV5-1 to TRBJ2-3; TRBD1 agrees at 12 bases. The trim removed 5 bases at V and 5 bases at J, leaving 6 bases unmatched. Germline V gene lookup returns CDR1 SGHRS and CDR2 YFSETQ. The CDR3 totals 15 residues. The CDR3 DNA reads TGCGCCAGCAGGGCCGGGACAGGGGGCGGAGATACGCAGTATTTT. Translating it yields CASRAGTGGGDTQYF.

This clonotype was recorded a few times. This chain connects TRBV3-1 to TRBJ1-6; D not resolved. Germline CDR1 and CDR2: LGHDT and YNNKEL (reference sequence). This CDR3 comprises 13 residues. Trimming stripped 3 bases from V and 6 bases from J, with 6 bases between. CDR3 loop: CASSQGINSPLHF. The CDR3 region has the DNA TGTGCCAGCAGCCAGGGGATTAATTCACCCCTCCACTTT.

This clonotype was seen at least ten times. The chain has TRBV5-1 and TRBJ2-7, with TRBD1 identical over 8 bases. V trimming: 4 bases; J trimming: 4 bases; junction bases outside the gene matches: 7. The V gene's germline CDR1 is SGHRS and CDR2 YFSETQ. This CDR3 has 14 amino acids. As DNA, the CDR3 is TGCGCCAGCAGCGAGGGGGACAGGAGGTACGAGCAGTACTTC. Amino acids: CASSEGDRRYEQYF.

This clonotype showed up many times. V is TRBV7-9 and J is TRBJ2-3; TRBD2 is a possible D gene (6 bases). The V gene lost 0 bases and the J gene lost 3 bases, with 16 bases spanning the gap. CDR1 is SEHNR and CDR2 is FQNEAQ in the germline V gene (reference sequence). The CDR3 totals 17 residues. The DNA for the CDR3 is TGTGCCAGCAGCTTAGCCCCACGGGAGTGGGGGACAGATACGCAGTATTTT. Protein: CASSLAPREWGTDTQYF.

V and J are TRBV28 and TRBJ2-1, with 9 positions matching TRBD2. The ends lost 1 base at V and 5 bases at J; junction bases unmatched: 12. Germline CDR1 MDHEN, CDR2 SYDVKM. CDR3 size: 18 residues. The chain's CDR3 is CASSLYPLLAGTNNEQFF. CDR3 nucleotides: TGTGCCAGCAGTTTATATCCTCTCCTAGCGGGAACCAACAATGAGCAGTTCTTC.

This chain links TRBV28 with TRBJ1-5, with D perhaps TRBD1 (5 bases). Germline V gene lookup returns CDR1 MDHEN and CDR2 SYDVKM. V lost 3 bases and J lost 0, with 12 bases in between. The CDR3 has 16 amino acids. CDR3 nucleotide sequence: TGTGCCAGCAGTTTCGTAGGGGTATTTAGCAATCAGCCCCAGCATTTT. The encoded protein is CASSFVGVFSNQPQHF.

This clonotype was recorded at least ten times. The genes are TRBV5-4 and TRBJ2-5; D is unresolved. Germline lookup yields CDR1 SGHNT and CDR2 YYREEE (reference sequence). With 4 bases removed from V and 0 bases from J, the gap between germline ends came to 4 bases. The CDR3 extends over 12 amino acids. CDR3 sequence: CASSRDQETQYF. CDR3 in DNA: TGTGCCAGCAGCCGTGACCAAGAGACCCAGTACTTC. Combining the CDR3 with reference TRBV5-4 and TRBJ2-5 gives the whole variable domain ETGVTQSPTHLIKTRGQQVTLRCSSQSGHNTVSWYQQALGQGPQFIFQYYREEENGRGNFPPRFSGLQFPNYSSELNVNALELDDSALYLCASSRDQETQYFGPGTRLLVL.

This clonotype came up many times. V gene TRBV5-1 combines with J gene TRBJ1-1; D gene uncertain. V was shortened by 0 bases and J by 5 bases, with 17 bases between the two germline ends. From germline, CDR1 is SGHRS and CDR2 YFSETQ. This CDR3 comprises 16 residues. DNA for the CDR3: TGCGCCAGCAGCTTGGACCATCCGGGGTTAAGTACTGAAGCTTTCTTT. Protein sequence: CASSLDHPGLSTEAFF.

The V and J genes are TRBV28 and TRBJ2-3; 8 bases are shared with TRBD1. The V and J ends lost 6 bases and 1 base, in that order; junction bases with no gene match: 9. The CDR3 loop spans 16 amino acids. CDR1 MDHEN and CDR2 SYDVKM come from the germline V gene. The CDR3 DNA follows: TGTGCCAGCAGCCCCTTGACAGGGGCCCGCACAGATACGCAGTATTTT. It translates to CASSPLTGARTDTQYF.

CDR3 sequence: CASSRLDRPNYGYTF. DNA of the CDR3: TGTGCCAGCAGCAGACTCGACAGGCCAAACTATGGCTACACCTTC. The V call is TRBV3-2, the J call TRBJ1-2; the table's D call TRBD1 went unverified against the DNA. TRBV3-2 is a pseudogene segment. CDR3 length equals 15 residues.

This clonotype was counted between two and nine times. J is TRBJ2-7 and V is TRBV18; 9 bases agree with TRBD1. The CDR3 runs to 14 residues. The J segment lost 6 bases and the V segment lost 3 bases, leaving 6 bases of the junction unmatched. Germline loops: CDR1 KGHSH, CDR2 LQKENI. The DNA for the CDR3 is TGTGCCAGCTCACCGTGGGACAGGGCTGTCGAGCAGTACTTC. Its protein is CASSPWDRAVEQYF.

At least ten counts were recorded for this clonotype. The chain's CDR3 is CASSDGNRNPAGYTF. DNA of the CDR3: TGTGCCAGTAGCGATGGTAACAGGAACCCCGCAGGCTACACCTTC. The chain couples TRBV19 to TRBJ1-2, with D maybe TRBD1 (5 bases). The V end lost 6 bases, the J end lost 8 bases, and 22 bases lay between the germline ends. From germline, CDR1 is LNHDA and CDR2 SQIVND (reference sequence). The CDR3 length is 15 residues. Full variable domain (rest looked up from reference TRBV19 and TRBJ1-2): DGGITQSPKYLFRKEGQNVTLSCEQNLNHDAMYWYRQDPGQGLRLIYYSQIVNDFQKGDIAEGYSVSREKKESFPLTVTSAQKNPTAFYLCASSDGNRNPAGYTFGSGTRLTVV.

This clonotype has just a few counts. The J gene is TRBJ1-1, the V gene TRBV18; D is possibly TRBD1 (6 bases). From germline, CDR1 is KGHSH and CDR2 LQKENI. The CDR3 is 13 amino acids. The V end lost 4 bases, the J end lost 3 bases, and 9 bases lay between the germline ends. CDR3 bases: TGTGCCAGCTCACACCGACAGGACACTGAAGCTTTCTTT. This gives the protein CASSHRQDTEAFF.

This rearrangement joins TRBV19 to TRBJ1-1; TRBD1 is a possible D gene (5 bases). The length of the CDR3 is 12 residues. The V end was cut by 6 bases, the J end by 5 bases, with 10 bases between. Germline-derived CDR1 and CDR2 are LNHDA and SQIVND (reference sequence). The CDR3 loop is CASSRVDTEAFF. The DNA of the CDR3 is TGTGCCAGTAGCAGGGTGGATACTGAAGCTTTCTTT.

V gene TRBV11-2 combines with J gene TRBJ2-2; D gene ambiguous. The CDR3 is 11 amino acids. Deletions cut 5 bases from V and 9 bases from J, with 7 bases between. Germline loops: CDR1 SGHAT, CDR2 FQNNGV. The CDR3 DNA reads TGTGCCAGCAGCGTTACTAGGGAGCTGTTTTTT. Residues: CASSVTRELFF.

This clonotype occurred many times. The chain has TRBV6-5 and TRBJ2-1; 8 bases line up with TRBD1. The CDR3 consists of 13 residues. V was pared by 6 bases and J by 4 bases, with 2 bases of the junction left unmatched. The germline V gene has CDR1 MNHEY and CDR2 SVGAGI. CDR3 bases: TGTGCCAGCAGGAGGACAGGGTACAATGAGCAGTTCTTC. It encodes CASRRTGYNEQFF.

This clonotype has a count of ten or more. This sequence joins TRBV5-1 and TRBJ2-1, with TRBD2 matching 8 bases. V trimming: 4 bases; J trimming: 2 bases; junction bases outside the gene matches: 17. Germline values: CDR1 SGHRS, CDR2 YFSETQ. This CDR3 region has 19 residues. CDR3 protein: CASSPFGRLSGSTYNEQFF. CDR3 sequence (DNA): TGCGCCAGCAGCCCGTTCGGTAGGTTGAGCGGGAGCACCTACAATGAGCAGTTCTTC.

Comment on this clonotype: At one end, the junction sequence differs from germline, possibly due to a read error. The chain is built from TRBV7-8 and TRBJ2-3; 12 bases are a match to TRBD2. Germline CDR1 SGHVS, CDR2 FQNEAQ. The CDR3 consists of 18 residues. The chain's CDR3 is CASRQSSGRALSTDMQYF. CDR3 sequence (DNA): TGTGCCAGCAGACAATCTAGCGGGAGGGCCTTATCCACAGATATGCAGTATTTT. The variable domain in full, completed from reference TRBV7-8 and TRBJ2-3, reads GAGVSQSPRYKVAKRGQDVALRCDPISGHVSLFWYQQALGQGPEFLTYFQNEAQLDKSGLPSDRFFAERPEGSVSTLKIQRTQQEDSAVYLCASRQSSGRALSTDMQYFGPGTRLTVL.

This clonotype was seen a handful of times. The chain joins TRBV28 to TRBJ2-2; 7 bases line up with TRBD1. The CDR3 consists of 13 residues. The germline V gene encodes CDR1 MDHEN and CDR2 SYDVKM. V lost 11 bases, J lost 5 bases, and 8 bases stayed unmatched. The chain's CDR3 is CAVGTAETGELFF. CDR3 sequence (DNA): TGTGCCGTCGGGACAGCCGAGACCGGGGAGCTGTTTTTT.

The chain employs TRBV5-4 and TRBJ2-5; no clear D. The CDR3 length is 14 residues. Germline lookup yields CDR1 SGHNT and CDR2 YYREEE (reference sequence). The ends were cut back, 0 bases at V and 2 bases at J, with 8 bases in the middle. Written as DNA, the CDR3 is TGTGCCAGCAGCTTGGTTTCCCCTCAAGAGACCCAGTACTTC. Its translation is CASSLVSPQETQYF.

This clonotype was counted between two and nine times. CDR3 nucleotides: TGCGCCAGCAGCTGGGGCCCTAGCGGCCAAGAGACCCAGTACTTC. Protein sequence: CASSWGPSGQETQYF. This chain uses TRBV5-1 with TRBJ2-5; 7 bases are shared with TRBD2. V gave up 3 bases and J gave up 1 base; unmatched junction bases: 6. CDR1 and CDR2 from the germline V gene are SGHRS and YFSETQ. This CDR3 is 15 amino acids long.

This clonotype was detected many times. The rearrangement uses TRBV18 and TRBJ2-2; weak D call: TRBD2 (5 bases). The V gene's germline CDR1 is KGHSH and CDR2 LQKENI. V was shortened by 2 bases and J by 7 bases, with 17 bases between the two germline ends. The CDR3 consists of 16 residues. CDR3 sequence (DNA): TGTGCCAGCTCACCAGTTGTCGTGAGGGCCCACGGGGAGCTGTTTTTT. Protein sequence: CASSPVVVRAHGELFF.

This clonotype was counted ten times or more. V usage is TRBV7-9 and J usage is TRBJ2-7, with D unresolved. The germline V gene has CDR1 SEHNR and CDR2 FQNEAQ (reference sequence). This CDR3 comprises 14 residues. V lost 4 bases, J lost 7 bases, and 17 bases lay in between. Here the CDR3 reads CASSSSQVHPEQYF. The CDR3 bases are TGTGCCAGCAGCTCGTCCCAGGTTCACCCAGAGCAGTACTTC.